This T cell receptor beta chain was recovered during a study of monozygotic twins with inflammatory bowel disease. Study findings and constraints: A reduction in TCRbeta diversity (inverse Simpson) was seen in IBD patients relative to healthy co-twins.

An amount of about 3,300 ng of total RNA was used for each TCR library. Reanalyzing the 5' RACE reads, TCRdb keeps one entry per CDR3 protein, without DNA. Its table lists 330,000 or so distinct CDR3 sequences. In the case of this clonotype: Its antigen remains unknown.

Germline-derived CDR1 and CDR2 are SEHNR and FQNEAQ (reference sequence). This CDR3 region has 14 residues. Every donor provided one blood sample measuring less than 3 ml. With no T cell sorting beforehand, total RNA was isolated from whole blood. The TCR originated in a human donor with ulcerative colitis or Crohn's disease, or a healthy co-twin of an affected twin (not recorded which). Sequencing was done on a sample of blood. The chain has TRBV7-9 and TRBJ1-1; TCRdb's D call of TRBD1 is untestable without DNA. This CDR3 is CASSWTGVNTEAFF.